This TCR beta chain came from a study of blood T cell repertoires in COVID-19. Profiling relied on immunoSEQ multiplex PCR, and the TCRdb table lists in-frame clones only, not all of them. The sample consists of around 250,000 clones, about 82% of them appearing once. CDR1 is SGHTA and CDR2 is FQGNSA in the germline V gene. The CDR3 loop spans 14 amino acids. The V and J ends lost 3 bases and 1 base respectively, with 9 bases between them. The clonotype comes from a woman of 80 years or more with COVID-19, enrolled during active disease. Material: peripheral blood. The J gene is TRBJ1-2, the V gene TRBV7-2; D is unclear. The CDR3 sequence is CASSFSRDNYGYTF. The DNA of the CDR3 is TGTGCCAGCAGCTTTTCACGGGATAACTATGGCTACACCTTC.